This record looks at one T cell receptor (beta chain) sequence and its context. The antigen is undetermined. Only in-frame clones appear in the TCRdb table, and some are missing; sequencing was by immunoSEQ multiplex PCR. The data show approximately 6,000 clones, with approximately 98% seen just once and roughly 0.4% held by the top ten. This entry belongs to a study of naive CD8 T cells in extremely preterm neonates. Study-wide results and caveats: Preterm infants showed shorter CDR3s, fewer N additions and less trimming than older groups.

This CDR3 is built from 10 residues. Trimming left V 3 bases short and J 10 bases short, with 7 bases between. Germline-derived CDR1 and CDR2 are SGDLS and YYNGEE. Elective cesarean births at 37-41 weeks, without labor or membrane rupture, supplied the cord blood. The chain recombines TRBV9 with TRBJ1-2, with D possibly being TRBD1 (6 bases). Sequenced: naive CD8+ T cells from cord blood. This TCR derives from a newborn in good health. CDR3 DNA: TGTGCCAGCAGCGGACAGGACTACACCTTC. This translates into CASSGQDYTF.